This T cell receptor beta chain originates from a study of blood T cell repertoires in COVID-19. Germline CDR1 reads SGHVS; CDR2 reads FNYEAQ. Trimming left V 2 bases short and J 0 bases short, with 11 bases between. The CDR3 runs to 15 residues. Profiled with immunoSEQ multiplex PCR; TCRdb holds only in-frame clones, not every one. Here the sample spans around 92,000 clones, around two thirds being singletons. Patients at the Seattle site were enrolled during active infection and followed longitudinally. This receptor was identified in a man in his sixties or seventies with COVID-19, enrolled during active disease. The sequenced sample was peripheral blood. The rearrangement links TRBV7-6 to TRBJ2-7; D possibly corresponds to TRBD2 (6 bases). The CDR3 DNA follows: TGTGCCAGCAGCTTACTAGCGACAAGCTCCTACGAGCAGTACTTC. Translated: CASSLLATSSYEQYF. Full variable domain (rest looked up from reference TRBV7-6 and TRBJ2-7): GAGVSQSPRYKVTKRGQDVALRCDPISGHVSLYWYRQALGQGPEFLTYFNYEAQQDKSGLPNDRFSAERPEGSISTLTIQRTEQRDSAMYRCASSLLATSSYEQYFGPGTRLTVT.